The 6 T cell receptor beta chains reported below all come from one sample, sequenced in a study of T cells in Graves' hyperthyroidism and ophthalmopathy. Authors of the study amplified TCR beta CDR3 regions from RNA transcripts. A first-round RT-PCR of the TCR CDR3 used the HTBI primer set. TCRdb processed the multiplex PCR reads anew with MiXCR; each CDR3 protein has one entry. Of a few hundred thousand distinct CDR3 sequences listed, over 12% were seen once; the top ten hold about 21%. The specimen sequenced was blood. The receptors come from a woman aged 60 to 75 with Graves' ophthalmopathy.

This clonotype was counted ten times or more. The chain is built from TRBV3-1 and TRBJ2-2, with TRBD2 matching over 13 bases. Germline V CDR1 and CDR2: LGHDT, YNNKEL (reference sequence). The trim removed 0 bases at V and 5 bases at J, leaving 0 bases unmatched. This CDR3 region has 16 residues. As DNA, the CDR3 is TGTGCCAGCAGCCAAGAGGGACTAGCGGGAACCGGGGAGCTGTTTTTT. This translates into CASSQEGLAGTGELFF.

Comments on this clonotype: Since a much larger clone is just one base distant, this may be a read error. This chain uses TRBV18 with TRBJ2-7, with 9 positions matching TRBD1. Germline V lookup: CDR1 KGHSH, CDR2 LQKENI. This CDR3 region has 16 residues. J was trimmed by 4 bases and V by 0 bases; bases with no gene match: 7. This CDR3 is CASSPPPTGGGYEQYF. The CDR3 DNA follows: TGTGCCAGCTCACCACCGCCGACAGGGGGTGGGTACGAGCAGTACTTC.

This clonotype was seen only a few times. The rearrangement joins TRBV27 to TRBJ1-2, with TRBD1 identical over 8 bases. Germline V gives CDR1 MNHEY, CDR2 SMNVEV (reference sequence). V dropped 6 bases and J dropped 6; count of bases not matched to a gene: 6. This CDR3 region has 13 residues. For the CDR3, the DNA is TGTGCCAGCAGCGGGACAGGAACTCATGGCTACACCTTC. This sequence encodes CASSGTGTHGYTF.

Ten or more counts support this clonotype. This chain uses TRBV11-2 with TRBJ2-1; weak D call: TRBD2 (5 bases). V was clipped by 5 bases and J by 0 bases, with 8 bases between them. Germline V gene lookup returns CDR1 SGHAT and CDR2 FQNNGV. The CDR3 loop spans 14 amino acids. DNA for the CDR3: TGTGCCAGCAGCAAGGACTTCTCCTACAATGAGCAGTTCTTC. This sequence encodes CASSKDFSYNEQFF.

This clonotype appeared many times. The V call is TRBV7-2, the J call TRBJ2-3; D gene uncertain. Germline V gene sequence: CDR1 SGHTA, CDR2 FQGNSA. The CDR3 contains 15 residues. Trimming took 2 bases from V and 2 from J, leaving 11 bases between them. CDR3 nucleotides: TGTGCCAGCAGCTTAATTGTGAAGGCCACAGATACGCAGTATTTT. Encoded protein: CASSLIVKATDTQYF.

This chain connects TRBV29-1 to TRBJ2-3, with 9 bases lining up with TRBD2. V trimming: 1 base; J trimming: 4 bases; junction bases outside the gene matches: 3. The germline V gene has CDR1 SQVTM and CDR2 ANQGSEA. The CDR3 consists of 14 residues. The CDR3: CSVEGREGPDTQYF. The CDR3 nucleotides read TGCAGCGTTGAAGGGCGGGAGGGCCCAGATACGCAGTATTTT.